A selection of T cell receptor beta chains follows, all from one sample in a study of blood T cell repertoires in COVID-19. Data came from immunoSEQ multiplex PCR; TCRdb stores just in-frame clones and leaves some out. The profile shows over 200,000 clones, 84% of them singletons. The specimen sequenced was peripheral blood. These TCRs come from a woman over 75 with active or convalescent COVID-19. The CDR3 runs from the conserved cysteine through the conserved F or W. A D gene is named only where the DNA matches it firmly. Where a row states a size, it is once, few, many or the class of an expanded clone; other rows omit it.

V gene	D gene	clone size	J gene	CDR3 protein	CDR3 DNA
TRBV19	NA	NA	TRBJ1-5	CASQWGPGDQPQHF	TGTGCCAGTCAATGGGGACCGGGAGATCAGCCCCAGCATTTT
TRBV12-3/TRBV12-4	NA	NA	TRBJ2-3	CASSLGSGDTQYF	TGTGCCAGCAGTTTAGGAAGCGGGGATACGCAGTATTTT
TRBV28	TRBD1	NA	TRBJ2-7	CASSFWDRGLGQYF	TGTGCCAGCAGTTTCTGGGACAGGGGGCTAGGGCAGTACTTC
TRBV18	NA	once	TRBJ1-5	CASSRGGRGNQPQHF	TGTGCCAGCTCAAGGGGGGGTAGGGGCAATCAGCCCCAGCATTTT
TRBV6-6	NA	NA	TRBJ2-7	CASSLGAYEQYF	TGTGCCAGCTCTTTGGGAGCCTACGAGCAGTACTTC
TRBV12-5	NA	NA	TRBJ2-5	CASGLGRAGNQETQYF	TGTGCTAGTGGTTTGGGGCGAGCGGGTAACCAAGAGACCCAGTACTTC
TRBV11-3	NA	NA	TRBJ2-7	CASSFGQSYEQYF	TGTGCCAGCAGCTTTGGACAGTCCTACGAGCAGTACTTC
TRBV9	TRBD2	NA	TRBJ2-7	CASSPSGRYEQYF	TGTGCCAGCAGCCCTAGCGGGAGATATGAGCAGTACTTC
TRBV7-2	NA	NA	TRBJ2-3	CASSPRSRTDTQYF	TGTGCCAGCAGCCCACGAAGCCGCACAGATACGCAGTATTTT
TRBV7-8	NA	NA	TRBJ1-6	CASSPPVAYNSPLHF	TGTGCCAGCAGTCCTCCCGTCGCCTATAATTCACCCCTCCACTTT
TRBV19	NA	NA	TRBJ1-6	CASSITRGIHNSPLHF	TGTGCCAGTAGTATAACCCGCGGAATACATAATTCACCCCTCCACTTT
TRBV2	NA	NA	TRBJ1-2	CASSVGALYGYTF	TGTGCCAGCAGTGTGGGGGCCCTTTATGGCTACACCTTC
TRBV5-4	TRBD2	NA	TRBJ2-7	CASSLTSGSSYEQYF	TGTGCCAGCAGCTTAACTAGCGGGAGTTCCTACGAGCAGTACTTC
TRBV5-1	TRBD1	NA	TRBJ2-5	CASSFAGTGGAETQYF	TGCGCCAGCAGCTTTGCCGGGACAGGGGGCGCAGAGACCCAGTACTTC
TRBV3-1/TRBV3-2	NA	NA	TRBJ2-3	CASSLPRDSGTDTQYF	TGTGCCAGCAGCCTCCCCCGGGACTCCGGCACAGATACGCAGTATTTT
TRBV27	NA	NA	TRBJ1-2	CASSRGPSNYGYTF	TGTGCCAGCAGTAGAGGCCCCTCAAACTATGGCTACACCTTC
TRBV11-3	NA	once	TRBJ2-5	CASSLSMGRGETQYF	TGTGCCAGCAGCTTAAGCATGGGTCGGGGAGAGACCCAGTACTTC
TRBV14	TRBD1	NA	TRBJ1-1	CASSQTRDSRAFF	TGTGCCAGCAGCCAAACCCGGGACAGCAGAGCTTTCTTT
TRBV7-9	TRBD1	NA	TRBJ1-4	CASSFSPSTTLNRGEKLFF	TGTGCCAGCAGCTTCTCCCCCTCAACCACCCTAAACAGGGGTGAAAAACTGTTTTTT
TRBV6-2/TRBV6-3	NA	NA	TRBJ2-5	CASSYSPGGSETQYF	TGTGCCAGCAGTTACTCTCCCGGGGGTTCAGAGACCCAGTACTTC
TRBV7-2	TRBD1	few	TRBJ2-7	CASGLTDRGRQSQYF	TGTGCCAGCGGGCTCACGGACAGGGGGCGTCAGTCCCAGTACTTC
TRBV11-2	NA	once	TRBJ2-5	CASSLGPETQYF	TGTGCCAGCAGCTTAGGGCCCGAGACCCAGTACTTC
TRBV12-3/TRBV12-4	TRBD1	NA	TRBJ1-2	CASRTSGTDGYTF	TGTGCCAGCAGGACATCCGGGACAGACGGCTACACCTTC
TRBV9	NA	NA	TRBJ2-1	CASSVAADLTGEQFF	TGTGCCAGCAGCGTAGCAGCGGACCTAACAGGGGAGCAGTTCTTC
TRBV5-5	NA	few	TRBJ2-7	CASSLARFYEQYF	TGTGCCAGCAGCTTGGCGCGGTTCTACGAGCAGTACTTC
TRBV7-2	NA	NA	TRBJ2-7	CASSLRTGSYEQYF	TGTGCCAGCAGCTTACGAACCGGTTCCTACGAGCAGTACTTC
TRBV18	NA	NA	TRBJ1-1	CASSPGVGARGTEAFF	TGTGCCAGCTCACCTGGGGTAGGAGCCCGGGGCACTGAAGCTTTCTTT
TRBV11-3	NA	NA	TRBJ1-1	CASSLGGGNTEAFF	TGTGCCAGCAGCTTAGGAGGGGGGAACACTGAAGCTTTCTTT
TRBV7-8	NA	few	TRBJ2-3	CASLGVGDTQYF	TGTGCCTCGCTCGGGGTGGGGGATACGCAGTATTTT
TRBV27	NA	NA	TRBJ2-7	CASRRINRESSYEQYF	TGTGCCAGCAGAAGGATAAACAGGGAGAGCTCCTACGAGCAGTACTTC
TRBV5-5	NA	NA	TRBJ2-7	CASSLGASVAYEQYF	TGTGCCAGCAGCTTAGGTGCTAGCGTCGCCTACGAGCAGTACTTC
TRBV5-6	TRBD2	NA	TRBJ2-5	CASKPLAGVLETQYF	TGTGCCAGCAAACCACTAGCGGGAGTGTTAGAGACCCAGTACTTC
TRBV28	NA	NA	TRBJ1-3	CASTYTGGAGNTIYF	TGTGCCAGCACTTATACCGGGGGAGCTGGAAACACCATATATTTT
TRBV5-4	NA	NA	TRBJ2-4	CASSFQGLAKNIQYF	TGTGCCAGCAGCTTCCAGGGACTAGCCAAAAACATTCAGTACTTC
TRBV12-3/TRBV12-4	TRBD2	NA	TRBJ2-7	CASSLGGGEYF	TGTGCCAGCAGTTTGGGGGGAGGGGAGTACTTC
TRBV19	NA	NA	TRBJ2-1	CASSPGLPNNEQFF	TGTGCCAGTAGTCCTGGACTCCCAAACAATGAGCAGTTCTTC
TRBV5-1	NA	NA	TRBJ2-5	CASSLRDLETQYF	TGCGCCAGCAGCCTCCGGGACTTGGAGACCCAGTACTTC
TRBV15	TRBD2	NA	TRBJ2-1	CATSRLLAGGQDEQFF	TGTGCCACCAGCAGACTACTAGCGGGGGGGCAGGATGAGCAGTTCTTC
TRBV18	TRBD2	NA	TRBJ2-7	CASSPPGGGEQYF	TGTGCCAGCTCACCACCGGGGGGGGGAGAGCAGTACTTC
TRBV7-6	TRBD1	NA	TRBJ1-2	CASSGTGGYGYTF	TGTGCCAGTTCCGGGACAGGGGGCTATGGCTACACCTTC
TRBV18	NA	NA	TRBJ1-2	CASSKAPEVYGYTF	TGTGCCAGCTCAAAAGCCCCTGAGGTATATGGCTACACCTTC
TRBV5-1	TRBD1	NA	TRBJ1-1	CASSFTRQGAGTEAFF	TGCGCCAGCAGCTTTACGAGACAGGGGGCGGGCACTGAAGCTTTCTTT
TRBV5-1	NA	NA	TRBJ1-2	CASRLETWDGYTF	TGCGCCAGCAGGCTAGAGACCTGGGATGGCTACACCTTC